Presented here are 24 T cell receptor beta chains from one specimen sequenced in a study of blood T cell repertoires in COVID-19 (dated by TCRdb to the early 2020s). The library was produced with the immunoSEQ multiplex PCR assay. TCRdb limited this immuneACCESS table to in-frame rearrangements with V and J called. A share of clones is missing; checked studies link under half to unresolved V genes, and the rest is unexplained. Recorded for this sample are about 370,000 clones; 91% of them occurred a single time. About 0.83% of the sample is taken by the ten largest. Sequencing was done on a sample of PBMCs or T cells enriched from blood (not recorded which). The receptors here all came from a woman aged 40 to 50 who had been exposed to COVID-19.

This clone was found once. This chain connects TRBV19 to TRBJ2-5, with 10 bases lining up with TRBD2. In germline, CDR1 is LNHDA, CDR2 SQIVND (reference sequence). This CDR3 comprises 12 residues. Unmatched junction bases numbered 6, after V lost 10 bases and J lost 7 bases. CDR3 region: CATASGRGTQYF. The CDR3 DNA sequence: TGTGCCACTGCTAGCGGGAGAGGGACCCAGTACTTC.

CDR3 loop: CATSREGQETQYF. The CDR3 nucleotides are TGTGCCACCAGCAGAGAGGGCCAGGAGACCCAGTACTTC. The rearrangement joins TRBV15 to TRBJ2-5; D gene uncertain. The V end was cut by 0 bases, the J end by 5 bases, with 7 bases between. CDR1 is LNHNV, CDR2 YYDKDF, per germline (reference sequence). This CDR3 has 13 residues.

This chain joins TRBV3-1 (or the pseudogene TRBV3-2) and TRBJ2-3, with D possibly being TRBD1 (6 bases). Germline assignment: CDR1 LGHDT and CDR2 YNNKEL (reference sequence). V gave up 3 bases and J gave up 2 bases, with 9 bases separating them. The CDR3 sequence is 14 residues long. CDR3: CASSQGAYTDTQYF. In DNA form, the CDR3 reads TGTGCCAGCAGCCAGGGGGCCTACACAGATACGCAGTATTTT.

This clone was found once. The rearrangement uses TRBV19 and TRBJ2-1, with a possible D match to TRBD1 (5 bases). V shed 4 bases and J shed 2 bases, with 18 bases lying between them. The germline CDR1 and CDR2 sequences are LNHDA and SQIVND (reference sequence). The CDR3 has 17 residues. This chain's CDR3 is CASSTETDPKTYNEQFF. CDR3 bases: TGTGCCAGTAGTACGGAGACAGACCCCAAGACCTACAATGAGCAGTTCTTC.

This clone turned up a few times. The chain's CDR3 is CASSSPGQGFEQYF. In DNA form, the CDR3 reads TGTGCCAGCAGCTCACCGGGACAGGGGTTCGAGCAGTACTTC. The rearrangement uses TRBV7-8 and TRBJ2-7; the match to TRBD1 covers 10 bases. The germline gives CDR1 SGHVS, CDR2 FQNEAQ. This CDR3 is 14 amino acids long. Losses at the gene ends were 4 bases for V and 6 bases for J; bases not matched to a gene: 6.

The rearrangement uses TRBV7-9 and TRBJ1-5; 7 nucleotides line up with TRBD1. After removal of 5 bases from V and 4 bases from J, the junction contained 5 bases not matched to a gene. CDR1 and CDR2 (germline): SEHNR, FQNEAQ (reference sequence). CDR3 length: 14 amino acids. CDR3 in amino acids: CASSLGQDNQPQHF. Written as DNA, the CDR3 is TGTGCCAGCAGCCTAGGACAGGATAATCAGCCCCAGCATTTT.

This chain connects TRBV5-1 to TRBJ1-1; no clear D. This CDR3 contains 15 residues. CDR1 SGHRS and CDR2 YFSETQ come from the germline V gene. V dropped 7 bases and J dropped 3 bases, with 19 bases sitting between them. The CDR3: CASATRMGADTEAFF. As DNA, the CDR3 is TGCGCCAGCGCGACGAGAATGGGTGCGGACACTGAAGCTTTCTTT.

This chain uses TRBV6-5 with TRBJ2-7; TRBD1 aligns across 7 bases. J gave up 0 bases and V 8 bases, and 4 bases lay outside the gene matches. There are 13 residues in the CDR3. CDR1 is MNHEY, CDR2 SVGAGI, per germline. In DNA form, the CDR3 reads TGTGCCAGCCGACAGGGAAGCTCCTACGAGCAGTACTTC. Translating it yields CASRQGSSYEQYF.

This chain uses TRBV2 with TRBJ1-6; the match to TRBD1 covers 9 bases. Losses at the gene ends were 6 bases for V and 9 bases for J; bases not matched to a gene: 9. The CDR3 sequence is 15 residues long. Germline CDR1 SNHLY, CDR2 FYNNEI. The CDR3 loop is CASRNDGTGFSPLHF. CDR3 nucleotide sequence: TGTGCCAGCAGGAATGATGGGACAGGGTTTTCACCCCTCCACTTT.

The chain employs TRBV27 and TRBJ2-4; 7 nucleotides align to TRBD1. J gave up 4 bases and V 6 bases, and 6 bases lay outside the gene matches. CDR1 is MNHEY, CDR2 SMNVEV, per germline (reference sequence). There are 14 residues in the CDR3. This CDR3 reads CASRKQGQKNIQYF. CDR3 sequence (DNA): TGTGCCAGCAGGAAACAGGGACAGAAAAACATTCAGTACTTC.

This rearrangement joins TRBV7-2 to TRBJ1-5, with D possibly being TRBD1 (6 bases). Trimming cost V 5 bases and J 8 bases, with 10 bases left between them. The germline gives CDR1 SGHTA, CDR2 FQGNSA. The CDR3 totals 12 residues. CDR3 in DNA: TGTGCCAGCAGCCGTCAGGGGAAGCCCCAGCATTTT. It codes for CASSRQGKPQHF.

The chain has TRBV30 and TRBJ1-2; the match to TRBD1 covers 12 bases. The CDR3 covers 15 residues. V lost 0 bases, J lost 2 bases, and 1 base stayed unmatched. CDR1 is GTSNPN, CDR2 SVGIG, per germline (reference sequence). CDR3 DNA: TGTGCCTGGAGTGTCGGGACAGGGGGCAACTATGGCTACACCTTC. The encoded protein is CAWSVGTGGNYGYTF.

The V and J genes are TRBV7-2 and TRBJ2-2; TRBD1 is a possible D gene (6 bases). Germline V gives CDR1 SGHTA, CDR2 FQGNSA. The CDR3 is made up of 14 amino acids. The V end was cut by 8 bases, the J end by 5 bases, with 15 bases between. CDR3 region: CASGTYRDTGELFF. CDR3 nucleotides: TGTGCCAGCGGGACCTACAGGGATACCGGGGAGCTGTTTTTT.

The chain uses TRBV5-6 and TRBJ1-2; 9 nucleotides line up with TRBD1. The V and J ends lost 5 bases and 3 bases, in that order; junction bases with no gene match: 8. The CDR3 is 15 residues long. CDR1 is SGHDT, CDR2 YYEEEE, per germline. The CDR3 sequence: CASSFPRTGDYGYTF. Here the CDR3 DNA reads TGTGCCAGCAGTTTTCCGAGGACAGGGGACTATGGCTACACCTTC.

The V and J genes are TRBV11-2 and TRBJ2-7; 10 bases fit TRBD1. The junction had 4 bases not matched to a gene; V was cut back by 5 bases and J by 6 bases. The CDR3 has 13 residues. From germline, CDR1 is SGHAT and CDR2 FQNNGV. CDR3: CASSRDRGLEQYF. The CDR3 nucleotides are TGTGCCAGCAGCCGGGACAGGGGCCTCGAGCAGTACTTC.

The chain couples TRBV7-9 to TRBJ1-1, with 8 bases aligning to TRBD1. The CDR3 is made up of 13 amino acids. The ends lost 6 bases at V and 4 bases at J; junction bases unmatched: 4. The germline V gene has CDR1 SEHNR and CDR2 FQNEAQ (reference sequence). As DNA, the CDR3 is TGTGCCAGCAGACCTACAGGGGGCACTGAAGCTTTCTTT. It translates to CASRPTGGTEAFF.

The CDR3 DNA is TGTGCCAGCAGCTCGGGGTTGGGCTATCAGCCCCAGCATTTT. Its translation: CASSSGLGYQPQHF. The chain carries TRBV7-2 and TRBJ1-5, with D hard to call. The germline V gene encodes CDR1 SGHTA and CDR2 FQGNSA. The V and J ends lost 4 bases and 5 bases respectively, with 12 bases between them. The CDR3 runs to 14 residues.

In its sample, this clone was seen once. In DNA form, the CDR3 reads TGTGCCAGCAGCCCAAGGCGGGCAGAGCAGTCTGGAAACACCATATATTTT. It specifies CASSPRRAEQSGNTIYF. This sequence joins TRBV9 and TRBJ1-3; D gene ambiguous. CDR1 is SGDLS and CDR2 is YYNGEE in the germline V gene. V gave up 4 bases and J gave up 1 base, with 18 bases separating them. The CDR3 runs to 17 residues.

V is TRBV7-2 and J is TRBJ1-1, with a possible D match to TRBD1 (5 bases). Deletions cut 8 bases from V and 6 bases from J, with 16 bases between. CDR3 length: 13 residues. CDR1 and CDR2 (germline): SGHTA, FQGNSA. The chain's CDR3 is CASVPGGIAEAFF. In nucleotides, the CDR3 is TGTGCCAGCGTCCCTGGGGGGATCGCTGAAGCTTTCTTT.

The table lists this clone with a few counts. J is TRBJ2-3 and V is TRBV5-1; weak D call: TRBD2 (5 bases). V shed 3 bases and J shed 2 bases, with 16 bases lying between them. The CDR3 has 16 amino acids. Germline assignment: CDR1 SGHRS and CDR2 YFSETQ. Here the CDR3 DNA reads TGCGCCAGCAGCTCGGGTTTGGTCCGGGACACAGATACGCAGTATTTT. This encodes CASSSGLVRDTDTQYF.

A single count supports this clone. The rearrangement joins TRBV6-4 to TRBJ2-3, with 10 bases identical to TRBD2. This CDR3 region has 14 residues. Trimming removed 4 bases from V and 3 bases from J; junction bases left unmatched: 1. CDR1 is MRHNA, CDR2 SNTAGT, per germline. The CDR3 spells CASSVAGGTDTQYF. CDR3 nucleotide sequence: TGTGCCAGCAGTGTAGCGGGGGGTACAGATACGCAGTATTTT.

This chain connects TRBV9 to TRBJ1-1, with a possible D match to TRBD1 (5 bases). CDR3 length: 13 amino acids. CDR1 SGDLS and CDR2 YYNGEE come from the germline V gene. V lost 3 bases to trimming and J lost 4 bases, with 10 bases between them. CDR3 region: CASSAGLATEAFF. The CDR3 DNA follows: TGTGCCAGCAGCGCAGGGTTGGCCACTGAAGCTTTCTTT.

This rearrangement joins TRBV10-3 to TRBJ2-3; a possible D gene is TRBD2 (7 bases). This CDR3 has 16 amino acids. Germline V gives CDR1 ENHRY, CDR2 SYGVKD. V dropped 6 bases and J dropped 3 bases, with 19 bases sitting between them. The CDR3, as DNA: TGTGCCATCAGAGGAGGTTCGGGGGGCGGAACAGATACGCAGTATTTT. Translated: CAIRGGSGGGTDTQYF.

The rearrangement links TRBV12-3 or TRBV12-4 to TRBJ2-7, with 8 bases that match TRBD1. V shed 3 bases and J 3 bases; nucleotides not matched to a gene: 1. The CDR3 is 13 residues long. The CDR3 is CASSLGQVYEQYF. The CDR3 DNA reads as TGTGCCAGCAGTTTGGGACAGGTCTACGAGCAGTACTTC.